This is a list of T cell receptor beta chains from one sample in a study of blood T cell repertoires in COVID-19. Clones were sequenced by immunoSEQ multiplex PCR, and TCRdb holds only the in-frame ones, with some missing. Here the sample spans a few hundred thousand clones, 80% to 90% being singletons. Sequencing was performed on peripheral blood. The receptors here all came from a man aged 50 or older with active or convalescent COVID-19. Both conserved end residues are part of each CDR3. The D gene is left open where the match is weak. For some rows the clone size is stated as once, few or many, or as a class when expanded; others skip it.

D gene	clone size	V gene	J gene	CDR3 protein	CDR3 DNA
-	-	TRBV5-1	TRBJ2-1	CASSVHLEGMFF	TGCGCCAGCAGCGTGCACTTGGAGGGGATGTTCTTC
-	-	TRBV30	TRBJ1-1	CAWSSEGVGRDTEAFF	TGTGCCTGGAGTTCTGAGGGTGTAGGGAGGGACACTGAAGCTTTCTTT
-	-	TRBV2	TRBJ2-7	CASSRERYEQYF	TGTGCCAGCAGCAGGGAACGCTACGAGCAGTACTTC
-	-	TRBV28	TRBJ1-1	CASSDVSGIRGTEAFF	TGTGCCAGCAGTGATGTCTCGGGGATCAGGGGCACTGAAGCTTTCTTT
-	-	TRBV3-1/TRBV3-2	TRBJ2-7	CASSPRSSGKWEQYF	TGTGCCAGCAGCCCAAGGAGCTCGGGGAAGTGGGAGCAGTACTTC
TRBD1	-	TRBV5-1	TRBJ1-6	CASSLVEGADSPLHF	TGCGCCAGCAGCTTGGTGGAGGGGGCTGATTCACCCCTCCACTTT
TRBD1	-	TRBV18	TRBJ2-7	CASSPGRGPYEQYF	TGTGCCAGCTCACCTGGCAGGGGGCCCTACGAGCAGTACTTC
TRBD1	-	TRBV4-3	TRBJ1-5	CASSQGQNQPQHF	TGCGCCAGCAGCCAGGGACAGAATCAGCCCCAGCATTTT
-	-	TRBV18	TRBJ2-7	CASSPGQGPYEQYF	TGTGCCAGCTCACCAGGGCAGGGGCCCTACGAGCAGTACTTC
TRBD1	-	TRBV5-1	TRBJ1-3	CASSQEGTGGNTIYF	TGCGCCAGCAGCCAGGAAGGGACAGGGGGAAACACCATATATTTT
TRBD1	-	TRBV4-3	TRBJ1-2	CASSQMTGGHGHTF	TGCGCCAGCAGCCAGATGACAGGGGGGCATGGCCACACCTTC
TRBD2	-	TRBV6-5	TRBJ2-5	CASSYSGRLGETQYF	TGTGCCAGCAGTTATAGCGGGAGGTTAGGAGAGACCCAGTACTTC
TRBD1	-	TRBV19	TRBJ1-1	CASSMQGGTEAFF	TGTGCCAGTAGTATGCAGGGGGGCACTGAAGCTTTCTTT
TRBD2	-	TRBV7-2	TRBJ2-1	CASSLDSGGAYNEQFF	TGTGCCAGCAGCTTAGATAGCGGGGGGGCATACAATGAGCAGTTCTTC
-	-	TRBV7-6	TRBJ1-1	CASSLAPPGRMNTEAFF	TGTGCCAGCAGCTTAGCGCCGCCAGGGAGGATGAACACTGAAGCTTTCTTT
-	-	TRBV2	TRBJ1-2	CASSEAGSYYGYTF	TGTGCCAGCAGTGAAGCGGGTAGCTACTATGGCTACACCTTC
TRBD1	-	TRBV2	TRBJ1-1	CASSAQTGGGTEAFF	TGTGCCAGCAGTGCCCAGACAGGGGGCGGCACTGAAGCTTTCTTT
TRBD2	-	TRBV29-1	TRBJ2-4	CSARTRLAKNIQYF	TGCAGCGCCCGGACTAGACTAGCCAAAAACATTCAGTACTTC
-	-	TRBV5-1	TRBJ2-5	CASSLDGETQYF	TGCGCCAGCAGCTTGGACGGAGAGACCCAGTACTTC
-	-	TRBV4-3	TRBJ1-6	CASSQGRGNNSPLHF	TGCGCCAGCAGCCAAGGCAGGGGTAATAATTCACCCCTCCACTTT
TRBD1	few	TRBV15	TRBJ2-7	CATSRSGTGRYEQYF	TGTGCCACCAGCAGATCCGGGACAGGGAGATACGAGCAGTACTTC
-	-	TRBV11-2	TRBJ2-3	CASSLAGTDTQYF	TGTGCCAGCAGCTTAGCCGGCACAGATACGCAGTATTTT
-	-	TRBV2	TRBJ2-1	CASNGLGRSSYNEQFF	TGTGCCAGCAACGGACTTGGAAGAAGCTCCTACAATGAGCAGTTCTTC
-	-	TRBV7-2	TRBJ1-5	CASSQGRGAYQPQHF	TGTGCCAGCAGCCAGGGGCGGGGGGCGTATCAGCCCCAGCATTTT
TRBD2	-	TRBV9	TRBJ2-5	CASSALAGHNQETQYF	TGTGCCAGCAGCGCCCTAGCGGGGCACAACCAAGAGACCCAGTACTTC
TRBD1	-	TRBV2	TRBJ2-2	CASSQLGQPSRELFF	TGTGCCAGCAGTCAACTGGGACAGCCCAGTCGGGAGCTGTTTTTT
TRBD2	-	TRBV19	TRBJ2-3	CASSISGGGVYTQYF	TGTGCCAGTAGTATTTCTGGCGGGGGGGTTTATACGCAGTATTTT
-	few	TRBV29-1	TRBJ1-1	CSVYSFNTEAFF	TGCAGCGTTTACTCTTTCAACACTGAAGCTTTCTTT
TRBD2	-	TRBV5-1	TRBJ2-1	CASSFTPGLAGGPGGVNEQFF	TGCGCCAGCAGCTTTACCCCGGGACTAGCGGGAGGGCCAGGCGGGGTCAATGAGCAGTTCTTC
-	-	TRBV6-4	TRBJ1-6	CASSDSIGNSPLHF	TGTGCCAGCAGTGACTCGATCGGGAATTCACCCCTCCACTTT
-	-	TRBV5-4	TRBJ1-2	CASSSNRGDYGYTF	TGTGCCAGCAGCTCGAATAGGGGCGACTATGGCTACACCTTC
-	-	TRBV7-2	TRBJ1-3	CASRERGSGNTIYF	TGTGCCAGCAGGGAACGGGGGTCTGGAAACACCATATATTTT
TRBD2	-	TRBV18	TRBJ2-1	CASSPMASGSDEQFF	TGTGCCAGCTCACCAATGGCTAGCGGGAGCGACGAGCAGTTCTTC
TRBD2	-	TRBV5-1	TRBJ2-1	CASSLTGTSGRGREQFF	TGCGCCAGCAGCCTCACCGGGACTAGCGGGAGGGGTCGTGAGCAGTTCTTC
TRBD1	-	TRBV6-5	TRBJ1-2	CASSYSPTGGGGYTF	TGTGCCAGCAGTTACTCCCCGACAGGGGGTGGTGGCTACACCTTC
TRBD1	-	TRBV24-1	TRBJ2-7	CATADRDQQYF	TGTGCCACCGCGGACAGGGACCAGCAGTACTTC
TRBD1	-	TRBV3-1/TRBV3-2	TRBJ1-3	CASSQVPGQGSGNTIYF	TGTGCCAGCAGCCAAGTTCCGGGACAGGGCTCTGGAAACACCATATATTTT
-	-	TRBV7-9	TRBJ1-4	CASSSPGEKLFF	TGTGCCAGCAGCTCCCCGGGAGAAAAACTGTTTTTT
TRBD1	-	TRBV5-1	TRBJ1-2	CASSSGTGGIDGYTF	TGCGCCAGCAGCTCCGGGACAGGGGGCATTGATGGCTACACCTTC
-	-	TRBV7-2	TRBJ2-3	CASSTRQSGTDTQYF	TGTGCCAGCAGCACCCGACAGTCCGGGACAGATACGCAGTATTTT
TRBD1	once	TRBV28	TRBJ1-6	CASSLDRGGTYSPLHF	TGTGCCAGCAGCTTGGACAGGGGAGGGACCTATTCACCCCTCCACTTT
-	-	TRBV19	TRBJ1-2	CASSLPGNYGYTF	TGTGCCAGTAGTCTTCCAGGGAACTATGGCTACACCTTC